This TCR beta chain came from a study of shared clonotypes between healthy human individuals. Concerning this clone: Its antigen is as yet unknown. Different DNA sequences within this sample yield the same CDR3.

Overall study findings and caveats: Sampling involved blood alone; tissue repertoires likely differ. Having only a few donors restricted how much genetic and exposure-history diversity was captured.

Germline CDR1 SGHNT, CDR2 YYREEE (reference sequence). The V gene end was trimmed by 4 bases and the J gene end by 3 bases; junction bases not matched to a gene: 3. CDR3 length: 15 residues. The repertoire was sequenced with immunoSEQ multiplex PCR; TCRdb's copy has only in-frame clones and lacks some. The sample has about 2.3 million clones, more than 80% seen once; the top ten hold approximately 0.4%. Sequencing input: naive CD4+ T cells from PBMCs. Noted subset: CD45RA+ positively selected. The clonotype was recovered from a man between 18 and 35 years old in good health. Some clones in this sample may be carry-over from other donors' samples. The chain uses TRBV5-4 and TRBJ2-1; 11 nucleotides line up with TRBD2. CDR3 residues: CASSPGLAGYNEQFF. The CDR3 DNA reads as TGTGCCAGCAGCCCCGGACTAGCGGGCTACAATGAGCAGTTCTTC.